This entry describes one T cell receptor (beta chain). This entry belongs to a study of blood T cell repertoires in COVID-19. Study-level information: In each case, the material was cDNA or gDNA derived from T cells, B-cell-depleted T cells, or PBMCs.

Per germline, CDR1 SEHNR and CDR2 FQNEAQ (reference sequence). This CDR3 region has 15 residues. V was shortened by 5 bases and J by 0 bases, with 14 bases between the two germline ends. Participants spanned ages about 18 to 100 years and resided in 20 to 30 US areas. Cohort assignment relied on participant-reported clinical history. Produced via immunoSEQ multiplex PCR; TCRdb's table is partial and in-frame only. Among roughly 250,000 clones, about 93% were seen once, and the ten largest hold around 1.8%. The receptor was isolated from a woman between 18 and 29 years old who had recovered from COVID-19. This chain connects TRBV7-9 to TRBJ2-7, with a possible D match to TRBD1 (5 bases). The sequenced sample consisted of PBMCs or T cells enriched from blood (not recorded which). CDR3 nucleotide sequence: TGTGCCAGCAGCCCAAGGGGCTGGAGCTCCTACGAGCAGTACTTC. It yields the protein CASSPRGWSSYEQYF.